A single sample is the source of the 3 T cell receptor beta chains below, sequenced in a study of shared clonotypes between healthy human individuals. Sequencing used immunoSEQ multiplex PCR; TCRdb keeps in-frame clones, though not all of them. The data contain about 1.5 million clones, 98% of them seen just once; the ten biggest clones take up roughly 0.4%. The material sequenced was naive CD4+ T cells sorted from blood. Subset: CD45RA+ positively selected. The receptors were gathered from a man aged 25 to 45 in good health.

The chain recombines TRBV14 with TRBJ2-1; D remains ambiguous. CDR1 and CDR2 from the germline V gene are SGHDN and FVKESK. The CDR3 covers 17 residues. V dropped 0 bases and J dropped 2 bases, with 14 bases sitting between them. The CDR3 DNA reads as TGTGCCAGCAGCCAAGACCCCCCTAGAAGCGCCTACAATGAGCAGTTCTTC. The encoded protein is CASSQDPPRSAYNEQFF.

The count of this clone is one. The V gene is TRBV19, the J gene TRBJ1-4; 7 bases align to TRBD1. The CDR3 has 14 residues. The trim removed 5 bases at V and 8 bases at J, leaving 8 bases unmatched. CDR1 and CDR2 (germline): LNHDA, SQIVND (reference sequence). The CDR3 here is CASSSTGPGEKLFF. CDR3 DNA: TGTGCCAGTAGTTCGACAGGGCCGGGGGAAAAACTGTTTTTT.

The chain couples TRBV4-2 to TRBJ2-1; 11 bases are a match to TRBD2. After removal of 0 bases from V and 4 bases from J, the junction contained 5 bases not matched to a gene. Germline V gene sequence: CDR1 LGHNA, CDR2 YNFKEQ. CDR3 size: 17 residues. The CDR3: CASSQDSTSGKYNEQFF. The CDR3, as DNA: TGTGCCAGCAGCCAAGACTCGACTAGCGGGAAGTACAATGAGCAGTTCTTC.